This is a list of T cell receptor beta chains from one sample in a study of cytomegalovirus exposure and HLA in healthy donors. Using immunoSEQ multiplex PCR, the repertoire was profiled, and TCRdb retains in-frame clones only, with some absent. The profile shows over 30,000 clones, about 70% of them singletons. The specimen was PBMCs. Receptor source: a man in his forties or fifties in good health and CMV-seropositive. CDR3s include the opening cysteine and the closing phenylalanine or tryptophan. D genes are given only for firm matches. Some rows mark clone size as missing; the rest say once, few, many or name a class of expanded clone.

TRBV7-2	15	TRBJ1-2	NA	TRBD1	CASSPYEGANYGYTF	TGTGCCAGCAGCCCCTATGAGGGGGCGAACTATGGCTACACCTTC
TRBV7-8	12	TRBJ1-5	NA	NA	CASSPDSDHQHF	TGTGCCAGCAGCCCGGACAGCGACCATCAGCATTTT
TRBV4-1	16	TRBJ1-4	NA	NA	CASSHPFRELDEKLFF	TGCGCCAGCAGCCACCCTTTTCGGGAGCTAGATGAAAAACTGTTTTTT
TRBV28	19	TRBJ2-2	once	TRBD2	CASSFGLAGSDFGTGELFF	TGTGCCAGCAGTTTCGGACTAGCGGGGTCTGATTTTGGCACCGGGGAGCTGTTTTTT
TRBV19	18	TRBJ1-2	NA	TRBD1	CASSLPGTGPSYDYGYTF	TGTGCCAGTAGTCTACCCGGGACAGGGCCCTCCTATGACTATGGCTACACCTTC
TRBV2	12	TRBJ2-7	few	NA	CASRFMRSEQYF	TGTGCCAGCAGGTTTATGAGATCCGAGCAGTACTTC
TRBV5-8	14	TRBJ1-1	NA	NA	CASSLTGSGTEAFF	TGTGCCAGCAGCCTTACAGGGTCAGGCACTGAAGCTTTCTTT
TRBV28	17	TRBJ2-4	NA	TRBD1	CASSLNPGQGAGNIQYF	TGTGCCAGCAGTTTAAATCCGGGACAGGGGGCGGGTAACATTCAGTACTTC
TRBV5-1	14	TRBJ2-1	NA	NA	CASVPRVGGHEQFF	TGCGCCAGCGTTCCCCGGGTCGGGGGGCATGAGCAGTTCTTC
TRBV19	14	TRBJ1-1	once	NA	CASSIFGGLQQTFF	TGTGCCAGTAGTATTTTTGGAGGGCTCCAGCAAACTTTCTTT
TRBV4-1	18	TRBJ2-2	NA	NA	CASSQPPGQRTNTGELFF	TGCGCCAGCAGCCAACCACCTGGACAGAGAACGAACACCGGGGAGCTGTTTTTT
TRBV5-1	14	TRBJ2-5	few	NA	CASSATGGVRDQYF	TGCGCCAGCAGCGCCACGGGCGGGGTCCGCGACCAGTACTTC
TRBV9	12	TRBJ2-1	NA	NA	CASSVSTGGQFF	TGTGCCAGCAGCGTCTCCACGGGGGGCCAGTTCTTC
TRBV11-3	12	TRBJ2-7	NA	NA	CASSLDNYEQYF	TGTGCCAGCAGCTTAGACAACTACGAGCAGTACTTC
TRBV5-1	14	TRBJ1-2	NA	TRBD1	CASSSGQGSYGYTF	TGCGCCAGCAGCTCCGGACAGGGGAGCTATGGCTACACCTTC
TRBV5-4	14	TRBJ2-2	few	NA	CASSLRGATGELFF	TGTGCCAGCAGCTTGCGGGGGGCGACCGGGGAGCTGTTTTTT
TRBV30	14	TRBJ2-3	NA	TRBD2	CAWSGGGDTDTQYF	TGTGCCTGGAGTGGGGGGGGAGACACAGATACGCAGTATTTT
TRBV7-2	15	TRBJ1-4	few	TRBD1	CASSPQGRDSEKLFF	TGTGCCAGCAGCCCGCAGGGAAGGGACAGTGAAAAACTGTTTTTT
TRBV9	16	TRBJ1-6	NA	TRBD1	CASSFRDRGYNSPLHF	TGTGCCAGCAGCTTCCGGGACAGGGGTTATAATTCACCCCTCCACTTC
TRBV7-3	13	TRBJ2-1	few	NA	CASSLMLGVEQFF	TGTGCCAGCAGCTTAATGCTCGGGGTTGAGCAGTTCTTC
TRBV2	14	TRBJ1-5	NA	NA	CASREGLSNQPQHF	TGTGCCAGCAGGGAAGGGCTTAGCAATCAGCCCCAGCATTTT
TRBV6-5	13	TRBJ1-5	NA	NA	CASSLLRGQPQHF	TGTGCCAGCAGTTTACTCAGGGGTCAGCCCCAGCATTTT
TRBV18	14	TRBJ1-2	NA	NA	CASSSGASNYGYTF	TGTGCCAGCTCATCAGGGGCCAGTAACTATGGCTACACCTTC